This TCR beta chain was sequenced during a study of blood T cell repertoires in COVID-19. V was pared by 4 bases and J by 2 bases, with 9 bases between. Germline V gene lookup returns CDR1 SGHRS and CDR2 YFSETQ. The CDR3 is 13 amino acids. The assay was immunoSEQ multiplex PCR, and TCRdb's table has in-frame clones only and misses some. The table has about 97,000 clones, approximately 85% seen once. The source material was peripheral blood. The chain is built from TRBV5-1 and TRBJ1-1, with D uncertain. The clonotype comes from a man aged 40-50 years with active or convalescent COVID-19. CDR3 sequence reads: CASSLNLNTEAFF. In DNA, the CDR3 is TGCGCCAGCAGCCTGAACCTAAACACTGAAGCTTTCTTT.